Below are 32 T cell receptor beta chains sequenced from a single sample in a study of blood T cell repertoires in COVID-19 (TCRdb year 2020). The method was the immunoSEQ multiplex PCR assay. TCRdb obtained this table from immuneACCESS and retained in-frame rearrangements with V and J assigned. These tables miss some clones; where compared with another copy, unresolved V genes account for less than half of the shortfall, and the remainder is unexplained. This sample gives fewer than 200,000 clones in total; about four fifths of them show up just once. The ten largest clones capture under 3.5% of the sample. Input material: peripheral blood. The receptor set was obtained from a woman at least 80 years old with COVID-19, enrolled during active disease.

The chain employs TRBV19 and TRBJ1-2, with 8 bases that match TRBD1. CDR3 length equals 14 residues. J lost 3 bases, V lost 5 bases, and 5 bases had no gene match. Germline V CDR1 and CDR2: LNHDA, SQIVND (reference sequence). CDR3 amino acids: CASSVDRGDYGYTF. CDR3 DNA sequence: TGTGCCAGTAGTGTCGACAGGGGAGACTATGGCTACACCTTC.

This rearrangement joins TRBV2 to TRBJ1-5; no clear D. Germline V gene sequence: CDR1 SNHLY, CDR2 FYNNEI. The V end was cut by 6 bases, the J end by 6 bases, with 15 bases between. The CDR3 covers 14 residues. CDR3 residues: CASRLDSGSQPQHF. The CDR3 DNA sequence: TGTGCCAGCAGGTTGGACTCTGGAAGTCAGCCCCAGCATTTT. The whole variable domain, remainder taken from reference TRBV2 and TRBJ1-5, is EPEVTQTPSHQVTQMGQEVILRCVPISNHLYFYWYRQILGQKVEFLVSFYNNEISEKSEIFDDQFSVERPDGSNFTLKIRSTKLEDSAMYFCASRLDSGSQPQHFGDGTRLSIL.

The chain couples TRBV7-2 to TRBJ1-6, with 8 bases aligning to TRBD1. The J segment lost 7 bases and the V segment lost 6 bases, leaving 5 bases of the junction unmatched. The germline V gene has CDR1 SGHTA and CDR2 FQGNSA. The CDR3 has 14 residues. The CDR3 nucleotides read TGTGCCAGCAGACCGGGACAGGTGAATTCACCCCTCCACTTT. This sequence encodes CASRPGQVNSPLHF.

The chain has TRBV7-9 and TRBJ1-3, with TRBD1 matching 9 bases. The germline V gene encodes CDR1 SEHNR and CDR2 FQNEAQ (reference sequence). This CDR3 has 16 residues. V dropped 1 base and J dropped 4; count of bases not matched to a gene: 5. Written as DNA, the CDR3 is TGTGCCAGCAGCTTAGGCACAGGGGGCAAAGGAAACACCATATATTTT. Amino acids: CASSLGTGGKGNTIYF.

V usage is TRBV7-8 and J usage is TRBJ2-5; 14 nucleotides agree with TRBD2. Trimming at V came to 5 bases and at J to 7 bases, leaving 15 bases not matched to a gene. The germline V gene encodes CDR1 SGHVS and CDR2 FQNEAQ. There are 18 residues in the CDR3. The CDR3 region is CASSPWTSGGSPDGTQYF. The CDR3 nucleotides read TGTGCCAGCAGCCCCTGGACTAGCGGGGGGTCCCCCGACGGGACCCAGTACTTC.

The table lists this clone with a count of one. The chain carries TRBV18 and TRBJ2-2, with D perhaps TRBD2 (6 bases). CDR1 is KGHSH and CDR2 is LQKENI in the germline V gene. V shed 3 bases and J shed 0 bases, with 14 bases lying between them. The CDR3 is made up of 17 amino acids. DNA for the CDR3: TGTGCCAGCTCACCCCTACCGGGACTGCCGAACACCGGGGAGCTGTTTTTT. It encodes CASSPLPGLPNTGELFF.

The sample holds one count of this clone. The chain couples TRBV10-3 to TRBJ2-5; 9 nucleotides agree with TRBD1. In germline, CDR1 is ENHRY, CDR2 SYGVKD. V lost 3 bases to trimming and J lost 5 bases; unmatched junction nucleotides: 13. The CDR3 covers 17 residues. CDR3 in amino acids: CAISDQQQGASGETQYF. The CDR3 DNA reads TGTGCCATCAGTGACCAACAACAGGGGGCTTCGGGGGAGACCCAGTACTTC.

This clone has only a few counts. The chain combines TRBV4-3 with TRBJ2-3; 7 positions match TRBD2. Germline V gives CDR1 LGHNA, CDR2 YSLEER. This CDR3 region has 12 residues. Trimming cost V 4 bases and J 7 bases; bases outside gene matches: 2. The DNA for the CDR3 is TGCGCCAGCAGCCCGGGAGGCAATACGCAGTATTTT. Translated: CASSPGGNTQYF.

The chain links TRBV29-1 to TRBJ2-3; D gene ambiguous. In germline, CDR1 is SQVTM, CDR2 ANQGSEA. The CDR3 has 12 residues. Trimming stripped 3 bases from V and 4 bases from J, with 8 bases between. The CDR3 spells CSVDGRADTQYF. The CDR3 DNA is TGCAGCGTTGACGGTAGAGCAGATACGCAGTATTTT.

This clone was seen only a few times. The rearrangement links TRBV5-4 to TRBJ1-3, with 8 bases fitting TRBD1. This CDR3 contains 16 residues. The V segment lost 2 bases and the J segment 2 bases; nucleotides outside the gene matches: 6. The germline V gene has CDR1 SGHNT and CDR2 YYREEE (reference sequence). The CDR3, as DNA: TGTGCCAGCAGCTTTATTGGGACAGGAACTGGAAACACCATATATTTT. The encoded protein is CASSFIGTGTGNTIYF.

This chain uses TRBV20-1 with TRBJ1-1, with D unclear. The germline V gene encodes CDR1 DFQATT and CDR2 SNEGSKA (reference sequence). With 6 bases removed from V and 5 bases from J, the gap between germline ends came to 7 bases. The CDR3 has 10 amino acids. CDR3 amino acids: CSAGLTEAFF. In DNA form, the CDR3 reads TGCAGTGCCGGGTTAACTGAAGCTTTCTTT.

V usage is TRBV3-1 (or the pseudogene TRBV3-2) and J usage is TRBJ2-5, with D perhaps matching TRBD1 (6 bases). V lost 4 bases and J 3 bases, leaving 9 bases between the germline ends. This CDR3 comprises 13 residues. Germline V lookup: CDR1 LGHDT, CDR2 YNNKEL (reference sequence). The CDR3 region is CASSLTGKETQYF. Written as DNA, the CDR3 is TGTGCCAGCAGCCTTACAGGGAAAGAGACCCAGTACTTC.

J is TRBJ2-1 and V is TRBV2, with 8 nucleotides matching TRBD2. Germline CDR1 SNHLY, CDR2 FYNNEI. J gave up 3 bases and V 4 bases, and 8 bases lay outside the gene matches. This CDR3 contains 16 residues. The CDR3 protein is CASSAFRGGLYNEQFF. The CDR3 bases are TGTGCCAGCAGTGCCTTTCGGGGGGGTCTCTACAATGAGCAGTTCTTC.

The chain carries TRBV30 and TRBJ1-4; 7 nucleotides line up with TRBD1. CDR3 length equals 12 residues. V shed 3 bases and J 13 bases; nucleotides not matched to a gene: 8. Looked up from germline, CDR1 is GTSNPN and CDR2 is SVGIG (reference sequence). The CDR3 loop is CAWSRGTARLFF. As DNA, the CDR3 is TGTGCCTGGAGCCGAGGGACAGCCAGACTGTTTTTT.

The chain joins TRBV19 to TRBJ1-2; 8 bases map to TRBD1. V gave up 5 bases and J gave up 5 bases; unmatched junction bases: 7. This CDR3 is built from 14 residues. Germline CDR1 reads LNHDA; CDR2 reads SQIVND (reference sequence). The CDR3 DNA sequence: TGTGCCAGTAGTGTCCGGGACAGGCCTTATGGCTACACCTTC. As protein: CASSVRDRPYGYTF.

The chain is built from TRBV18 and TRBJ2-1; 7 positions match TRBD1. CDR3 length equals 16 residues. Germline lookup yields CDR1 KGHSH and CDR2 LQKENI. V gave up 0 bases and J gave up 0 bases; unmatched junction bases: 2. This CDR3 reads CASSPPSGGSYNEQFF. In DNA form, the CDR3 reads TGTGCCAGCTCACCACCCTCAGGGGGCTCCTACAATGAGCAGTTCTTC.

This chain connects TRBV9 to TRBJ2-1, with 7 bases fitting TRBD2. The CDR3 totals 16 residues. V lost 4 bases, J lost 4 bases, and 11 bases stayed unmatched. Germline V gene data show CDR1 as SGDLS and CDR2 as YYNGEE. CDR3 region: CASSPLGSGIYNEQFF. CDR3 DNA: TGTGCCAGCAGCCCATTGGGGAGCGGGATATACAATGAGCAGTTCTTC.

V usage is TRBV24-1 and J usage is TRBJ2-3; 8 bases map to TRBD2. CDR3 size: 14 residues. Germline CDR1 and CDR2: KGHDR and SFDVKD. Trimming took 7 bases from V and 6 from J; bases not matched to a gene: 8. This chain's CDR3 is CATSPGRARDTQYF. The CDR3 DNA reads TGTGCCACCAGCCCCGGGAGGGCGCGGGATACGCAGTATTTT.

The genes are TRBV14 and TRBJ1-3; 9 bases match TRBD1. Germline lookup yields CDR1 SGHDN and CDR2 FVKESK. This CDR3 has 16 amino acids. J lost 2 bases, V lost 3 bases, and 5 bases had no gene match. CDR3 DNA sequence: TGTGCCAGCAGCCAGCCGGGACAGGGACCTGGAAACACCATATATTTT. Translated: CASSQPGQGPGNTIYF.

J is TRBJ1-5 and V is TRBV2; 8 positions match TRBD1. Per germline, CDR1 SNHLY and CDR2 FYNNEI. The CDR3 has 12 residues. After removal of 6 bases from V and 7 bases from J, the junction contained 2 bases not matched to a gene. CDR3 coding DNA: TGTGCCAGCAGAGGACAGGGACAGCCCCAGCATTTT. Translation gives CASRGQGQPQHF.

V gene TRBV10-1 combines with J gene TRBJ2-1; 10 nucleotides line up with TRBD1. CDR1 is WNHNN and CDR2 is SYGVQD in the germline V gene (reference sequence). Trimming cost V 0 bases and J 3 bases; bases outside gene matches: 5. The length of the CDR3 is 17 residues. The CDR3 region has the DNA TGCGCCAGCAGTGAGTCCGCGACAGGGGGCTTCTACAATGAGCAGTTCTTC. Protein product: CASSESATGGFYNEQFF.

This clone is a singleton in its sample. This chain uses TRBV27 with TRBJ2-5, with TRBD2 as a possible D gene (6 bases). V shed 5 bases and J shed 2 bases, with 27 bases lying between them. The germline V gene has CDR1 MNHEY and CDR2 SMNVEV (reference sequence). The CDR3 has 19 residues. DNA of the CDR3: TGTGCCAGCAGTCTCGACTATCCTACGACTGGCGGGGTACAAGAGACCCAGTACTTC. It translates to CASSLDYPTTGGVQETQYF.

This clone occurred a few times. The gene calls are TRBV2 and TRBJ2-5; TRBD2 agrees at 7 bases. Trimming at V came to 9 bases and at J to 4 bases, leaving 11 bases not matched to a gene. The CDR3 sequence is 14 residues long. Germline loops: CDR1 SNHLY, CDR2 FYNNEI. The CDR3: CARSGTPGGETQYF. The DNA for the CDR3 is TGTGCCAGGTCCGGGACCCCGGGAGGAGAGACCCAGTACTTC. Variable domain in full (rest from reference TRBV2 and TRBJ2-5): EPEVTQTPSHQVTQMGQEVILRCVPISNHLYFYWYRQILGQKVEFLVSFYNNEISEKSEIFDDQFSVERPDGSNFTLKIRSTKLEDSAMYFCARSGTPGGETQYFGPGTRLLVL.

The chain employs TRBV2 and TRBJ2-5, with 8 bases fitting TRBD1. Germline-derived CDR1 and CDR2 are SNHLY and FYNNEI. V lost 6 bases and J lost 4; bases outside the gene matches: 7. CDR3 length equals 14 residues. Here the CDR3 reads CASSEQGVVETQYF. The DNA of the CDR3 is TGTGCCAGCAGCGAACAGGGGGTTGTAGAGACCCAGTACTTC.

For the CDR3, the DNA is TGTGCCAGCAGGTCGGGCTGGACAGTTCCCGAGCAGTACTTC. It is translated as CASRSGWTVPEQYF. The rearrangement joins TRBV27 to TRBJ2-7; tentatively, D is TRBD1 (6 bases). This CDR3 region has 14 residues. The germline V gene encodes CDR1 MNHEY and CDR2 SMNVEV (reference sequence). Trimming left V 6 bases short and J 6 bases short, with 18 bases between.

V is TRBV15 and J is TRBJ2-7; weak D call: TRBD2 (6 bases). The CDR3 runs to 14 residues. The V end lost 1 base, the J end lost 6 bases, and 13 bases lay between the germline ends. Germline V lookup: CDR1 LNHNV, CDR2 YYDKDF (reference sequence). The CDR3 sequence: CATSRVEGPSEQYF. In DNA, the CDR3 is TGTGCCACCAGCAGAGTGGAGGGGCCCTCCGAGCAGTACTTC.

This clone was found once. At the DNA level, this CDR3 is encoded by other sequences in the same sample as well. This rearrangement joins TRBV4-1 to TRBJ2-3; TRBD2 matches at 8 bases. The CDR3 consists of 15 residues. After removal of 1 base from V and 3 bases from J, the junction contained 3 bases not matched to a gene. Germline assignment: CDR1 MGHRA and CDR2 YSYEKL. The CDR3 loop reads CASSQGPGGTDTQYF. The CDR3 nucleotides read TGCGCCAGCAGCCAAGGGCCGGGGGGGACAGATACGCAGTATTTT.

The chain is built from TRBV7-2 and TRBJ2-5; 13 bases are a match to TRBD2. Trimming took 5 bases from V and 5 from J; bases not matched to a gene: 5. The CDR3 extends over 15 amino acids. Germline CDR1 reads SGHTA; CDR2 reads FQGNSA. The CDR3: CASSPGLAGVETQYF. For the CDR3, the DNA is TGTGCCAGCAGCCCAGGACTAGCGGGAGTTGAGACCCAGTACTTC.

V and J are TRBV5-1 and TRBJ2-7, with 10 positions matching TRBD1. Trimming took 4 bases from V and 3 from J; bases not matched to a gene: 7. In germline, CDR1 is SGHRS, CDR2 YFSETQ. This CDR3 has 15 amino acids. CDR3: CASSPRQGASYEQYF. The CDR3 nucleotides read TGCGCCAGCAGCCCACGACAGGGGGCGAGCTACGAGCAGTACTTC.

The V call is TRBV27, the J call TRBJ1-2; 8 nucleotides match TRBD1. With 6 bases clipped from V and 2 bases from J, the junction kept 11 bases outside the gene matches. The CDR3 consists of 16 residues. Germline assignment: CDR1 MNHEY and CDR2 SMNVEV (reference sequence). The CDR3, as DNA: TGTGCCAGCAGATATACGTTTCAGGGGGCGAACTATGGCTACACCTTC. Translating it yields CASRYTFQGANYGYTF.

The chain links TRBV7-2 to TRBJ2-2; 12 positions agree with TRBD2. Germline V gene lookup returns CDR1 SGHTA and CDR2 FQGNSA. Trimming took 5 bases from V and 6 from J; bases not matched to a gene: 7. This CDR3 comprises 16 residues. The CDR3 sequence is CASSPRLAGVPGELFF. CDR3 sequence (DNA): TGTGCCAGCAGCCCGCGACTAGCGGGAGTACCCGGGGAGCTGTTTTTT.

V gene TRBV29-1 combines with J gene TRBJ1-2; D call uncertain. V lost 3 bases and J 5 bases, leaving 7 bases between the germline ends. CDR1 and CDR2 (germline): SQVTM, ANQGSEA. This CDR3 is built from 11 residues. The DNA for the CDR3 is TGCAGCGTTGAGGGCAGATATGGCTACACCTTC. It is translated as CSVEGRYGYTF.